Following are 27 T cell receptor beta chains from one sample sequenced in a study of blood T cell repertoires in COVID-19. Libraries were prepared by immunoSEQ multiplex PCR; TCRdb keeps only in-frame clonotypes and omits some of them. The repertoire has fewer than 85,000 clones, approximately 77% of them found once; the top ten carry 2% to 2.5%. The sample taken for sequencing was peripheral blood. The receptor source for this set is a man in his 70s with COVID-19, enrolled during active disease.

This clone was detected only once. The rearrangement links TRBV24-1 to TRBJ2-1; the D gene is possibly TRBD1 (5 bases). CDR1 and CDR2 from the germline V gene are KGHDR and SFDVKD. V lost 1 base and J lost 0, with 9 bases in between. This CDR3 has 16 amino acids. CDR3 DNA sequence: TGTGCCACCAGTGATTTAGACAGCAGCTCCTACAATGAGCAGTTCTTC. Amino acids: CATSDLDSSSYNEQFF.

The CDR3 DNA reads as TGCGCCAGCAGCTTCGGGCCGACTAGCGGGACATACGAGCAGTACTTC. Its translation is CASSFGPTSGTYEQYF. The genes are TRBV5-1 and TRBJ2-7, with 11 bases identical to TRBD2. This CDR3 spans 16 amino acids. The junction had 8 bases not matched to a gene; V was cut back by 2 bases and J by 4 bases. Germline loops: CDR1 SGHRS, CDR2 YFSETQ.

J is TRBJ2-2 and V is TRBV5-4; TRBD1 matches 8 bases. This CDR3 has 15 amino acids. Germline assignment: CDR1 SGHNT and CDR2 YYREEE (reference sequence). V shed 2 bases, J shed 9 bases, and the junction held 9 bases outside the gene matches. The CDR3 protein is CASSLEGTGRRELFF. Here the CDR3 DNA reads TGTGCCAGCAGCTTAGAGGGGACAGGTCGTAGGGAGCTGTTTTTT.

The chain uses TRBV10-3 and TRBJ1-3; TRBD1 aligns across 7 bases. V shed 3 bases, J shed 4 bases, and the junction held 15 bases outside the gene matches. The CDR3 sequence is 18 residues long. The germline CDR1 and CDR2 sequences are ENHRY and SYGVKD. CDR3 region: CAISEGEQGMSRGNTIYF. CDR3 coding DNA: TGTGCCATCAGTGAAGGGGAACAGGGGATGTCTAGAGGAAACACCATATATTTT.

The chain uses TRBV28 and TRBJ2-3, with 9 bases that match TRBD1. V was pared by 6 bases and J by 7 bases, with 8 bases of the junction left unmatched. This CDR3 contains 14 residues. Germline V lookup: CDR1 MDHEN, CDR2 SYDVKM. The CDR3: CASSSGQGFNTQYF. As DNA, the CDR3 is TGTGCCAGCAGCTCGGGACAGGGATTCAATACGCAGTATTTT.

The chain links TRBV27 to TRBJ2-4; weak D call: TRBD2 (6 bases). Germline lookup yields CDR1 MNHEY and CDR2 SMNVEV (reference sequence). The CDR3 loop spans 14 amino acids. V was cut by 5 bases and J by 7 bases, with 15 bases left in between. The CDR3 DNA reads TGTGCCAGCAGTCCCTCGGGGGTCAGGAACATTCAGTACTTC. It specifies CASSPSGVRNIQYF.

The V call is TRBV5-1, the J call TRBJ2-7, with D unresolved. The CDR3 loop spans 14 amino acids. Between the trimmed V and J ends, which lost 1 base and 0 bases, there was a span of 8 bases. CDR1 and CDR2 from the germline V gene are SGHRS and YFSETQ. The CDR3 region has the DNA TGCGCCAGCAGCTTGTCACTAATCTCCTACGAGCAGTACTTC. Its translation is CASSLSLISYEQYF.

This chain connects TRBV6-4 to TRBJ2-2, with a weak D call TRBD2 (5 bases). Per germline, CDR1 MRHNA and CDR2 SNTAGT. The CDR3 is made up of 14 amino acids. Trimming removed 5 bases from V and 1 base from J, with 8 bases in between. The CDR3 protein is CASSLDLNTGELFF. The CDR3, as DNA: TGTGCCAGCAGTCTGGACTTGAACACCGGGGAGCTGTTTTTT.

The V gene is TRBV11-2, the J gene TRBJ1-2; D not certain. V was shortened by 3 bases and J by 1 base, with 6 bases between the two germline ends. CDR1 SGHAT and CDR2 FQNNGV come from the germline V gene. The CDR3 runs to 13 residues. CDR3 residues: CASSLALNYGYTF. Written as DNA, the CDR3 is TGTGCCAGCAGCTTGGCTCTTAACTATGGCTACACCTTC.

For the CDR3, the DNA is TGTGCCAGCAGCTTAACGGGAGTAGCCGAGCAGTACTTC. It yields the protein CASSLTGVAEQYF. The genes are TRBV7-3 and TRBJ2-7; perhaps TRBD2 as D (5 bases). Deletions cut 0 bases from V and 6 bases from J, with 9 bases between. Germline V lookup: CDR1 SGHTA, CDR2 FQGTGA. CDR3 size: 13 residues.

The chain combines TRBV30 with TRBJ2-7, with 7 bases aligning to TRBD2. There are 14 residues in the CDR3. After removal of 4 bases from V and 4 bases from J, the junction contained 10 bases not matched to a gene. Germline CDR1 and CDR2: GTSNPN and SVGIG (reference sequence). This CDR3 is CAWNGGGRWYEQYF. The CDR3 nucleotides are TGTGCCTGGAATGGTGGCGGGAGATGGTACGAGCAGTACTTC.

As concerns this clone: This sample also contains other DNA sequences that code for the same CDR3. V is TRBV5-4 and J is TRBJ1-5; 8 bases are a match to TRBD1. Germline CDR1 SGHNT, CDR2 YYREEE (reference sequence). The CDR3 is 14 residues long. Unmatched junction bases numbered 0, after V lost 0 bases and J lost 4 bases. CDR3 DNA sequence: TGTGCCAGCAGCTTGGGGACAGGGAATCAGCCCCAGCATTTT. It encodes CASSLGTGNQPQHF.

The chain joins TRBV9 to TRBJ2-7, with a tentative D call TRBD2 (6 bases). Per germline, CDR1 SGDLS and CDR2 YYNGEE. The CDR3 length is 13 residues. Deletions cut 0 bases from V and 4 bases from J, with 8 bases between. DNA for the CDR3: TGTGCCAGCAGCGTAGCGGAGGGATACGAGCAGTACTTC. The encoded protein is CASSVAEGYEQYF.

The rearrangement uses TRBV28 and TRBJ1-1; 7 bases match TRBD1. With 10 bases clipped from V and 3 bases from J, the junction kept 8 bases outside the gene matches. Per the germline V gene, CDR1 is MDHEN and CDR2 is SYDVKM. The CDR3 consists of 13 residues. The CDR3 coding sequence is TGTGCCACGTTCCAGGGGGGCTACACTGAAGCTTTCTTT. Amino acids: CATFQGGYTEAFF.

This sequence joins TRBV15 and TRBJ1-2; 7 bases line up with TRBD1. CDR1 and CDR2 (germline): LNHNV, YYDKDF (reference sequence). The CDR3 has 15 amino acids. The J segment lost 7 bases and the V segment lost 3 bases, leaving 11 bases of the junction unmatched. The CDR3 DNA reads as TGTGCCACCAGCAGGGGCTATGAGGGGGCGGGTGGCTACACCTTC. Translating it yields CATSRGYEGAGGYTF.

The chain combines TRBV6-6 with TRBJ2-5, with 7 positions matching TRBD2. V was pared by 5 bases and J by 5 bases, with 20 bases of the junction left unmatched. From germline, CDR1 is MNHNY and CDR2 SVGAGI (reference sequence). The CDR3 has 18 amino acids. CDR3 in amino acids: CASSPLGVKWEGEETQYF. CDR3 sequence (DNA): TGTGCCAGCAGTCCCTTGGGGGTAAAGTGGGAGGGCGAGGAGACCCAGTACTTC.

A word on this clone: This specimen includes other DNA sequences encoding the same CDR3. In DNA form, the CDR3 reads TGCAGCGGAAAACAGGGGGCAAGTGGAAACACCATATATTTT. Translation gives CSGKQGASGNTIYF. The chain couples TRBV29-1 to TRBJ1-3, with 9 nucleotides matching TRBD1. Unmatched junction bases numbered 7, after V lost 7 bases and J lost 3 bases. The germline gives CDR1 SQVTM, CDR2 ANQGSEA. The CDR3 extends over 14 amino acids.

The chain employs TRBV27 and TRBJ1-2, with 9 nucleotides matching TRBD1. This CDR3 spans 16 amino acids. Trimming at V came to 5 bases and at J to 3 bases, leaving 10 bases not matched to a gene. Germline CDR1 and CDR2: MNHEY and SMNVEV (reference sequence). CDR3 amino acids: CASSPKQGAPYYGYTF. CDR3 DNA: TGTGCCAGCAGTCCCAAACAGGGGGCTCCCTACTATGGCTACACCTTC.

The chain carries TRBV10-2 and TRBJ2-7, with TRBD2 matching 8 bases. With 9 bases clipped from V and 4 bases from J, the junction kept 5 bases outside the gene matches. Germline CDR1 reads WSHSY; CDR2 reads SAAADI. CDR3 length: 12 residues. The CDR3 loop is CARSGRRYEQYF. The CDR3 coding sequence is TGCGCCAGGAGCGGGAGAAGGTACGAGCAGTACTTC.

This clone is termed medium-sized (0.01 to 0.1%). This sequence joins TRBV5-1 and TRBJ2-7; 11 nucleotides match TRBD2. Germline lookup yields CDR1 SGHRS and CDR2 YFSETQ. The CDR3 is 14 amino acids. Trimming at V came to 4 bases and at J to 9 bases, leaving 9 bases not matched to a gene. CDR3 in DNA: TGCGCCAGCAGCGGTACTAGCGGGAGAATTGGGCAGTACTTC. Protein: CASSGTSGRIGQYF.

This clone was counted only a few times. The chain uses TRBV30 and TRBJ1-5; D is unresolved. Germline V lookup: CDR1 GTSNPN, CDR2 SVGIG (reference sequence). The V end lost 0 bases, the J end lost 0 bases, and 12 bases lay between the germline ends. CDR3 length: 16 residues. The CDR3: CAWSVRSIRSNQPQHF. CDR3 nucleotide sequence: TGTGCCTGGAGTGTACGGTCAATTCGTAGCAATCAGCCCCAGCATTTT.

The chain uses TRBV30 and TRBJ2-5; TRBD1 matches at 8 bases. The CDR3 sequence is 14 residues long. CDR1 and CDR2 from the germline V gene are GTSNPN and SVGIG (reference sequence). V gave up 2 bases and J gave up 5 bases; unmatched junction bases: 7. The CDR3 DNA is TGTGCCTGGAGTTTCCCAGGGGGCAGGGAGACCCAGTACTTC. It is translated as CAWSFPGGRETQYF.

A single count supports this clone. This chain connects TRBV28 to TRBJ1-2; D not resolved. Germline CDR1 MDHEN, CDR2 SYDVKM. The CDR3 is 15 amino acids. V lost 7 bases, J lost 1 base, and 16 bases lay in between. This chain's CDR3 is CASTPTDYFNYGYTF. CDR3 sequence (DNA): TGTGCCAGCACCCCTACAGATTACTTTAACTATGGCTACACCTTC.

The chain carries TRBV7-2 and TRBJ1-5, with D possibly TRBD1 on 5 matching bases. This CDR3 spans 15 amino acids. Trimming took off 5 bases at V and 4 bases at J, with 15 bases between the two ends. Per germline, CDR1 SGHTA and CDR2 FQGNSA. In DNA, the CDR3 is TGTGCCAGCAGCCAAAGATGGCAGGGAAATCAGCCCCAGCATTTT. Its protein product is CASSQRWQGNQPQHF.

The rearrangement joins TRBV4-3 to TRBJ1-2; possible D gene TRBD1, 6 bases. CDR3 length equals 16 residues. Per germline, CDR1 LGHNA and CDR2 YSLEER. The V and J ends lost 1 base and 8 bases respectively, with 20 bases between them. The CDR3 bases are TGCGCCAGCAGCCAAGCGAGGTCAGGGACACTGGGAGGCTACACCTTC. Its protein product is CASSQARSGTLGGYTF.

CDR3 region: CASSLAPGTYEQYF. Here the CDR3 DNA reads TGTGCCAGCAGCTTAGCGCCAGGTACCTACGAGCAGTACTTC. The J gene is TRBJ2-7, the V gene TRBV7-8; no reliable D call. CDR1 and CDR2 from the germline V gene are SGHVS and FQNEAQ. This CDR3 has 14 amino acids. V lost 0 bases, J lost 2 bases, and 8 bases lay in between.

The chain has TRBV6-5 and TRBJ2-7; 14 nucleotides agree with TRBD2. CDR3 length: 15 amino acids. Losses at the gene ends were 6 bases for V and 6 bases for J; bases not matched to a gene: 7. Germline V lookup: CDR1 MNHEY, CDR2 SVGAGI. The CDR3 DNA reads TGTGCCAGCAGAAACCCGGGACTAGCGGGAGTCGAGCAGTACTTC. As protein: CASRNPGLAGVEQYF.